This TCR beta chain comes out of a study of cytomegalovirus exposure and HLA in healthy donors. Study-level points and caveats: TCR beta chains associated with HLA were, in a later analysis, more clonally expanded than equally common others. In vitro experiments confirmed that three CMV-associated chains were specific for CMV antigens.

This clone was detected a few times. Its antigen is as yet unknown. Primers: 60 Vbeta forward and 13 Jbeta reverse. Assay: immunoSEQ multiplex PCR; the TCRdb copy retains only in-frame clones and omits some. This table has approximately 72,000 clones, over 70% appearing once. The CDR3 covers 14 residues. The V gene's germline CDR1 is SGHVS and CDR2 FQNEAQ. V lost 0 bases, J lost 3 bases, and 9 bases lay in between. This clonotype was obtained from a male donor in good health and CMV-seropositive. V gene TRBV7-8 combines with J gene TRBJ2-7; weak D call: TRBD1 (5 bases). Material: PBMCs. This CDR3 reads CASSLAGLGYEQYF. CDR3 sequence (DNA): TGTGCCAGCAGCTTAGCGGGGCTAGGCTACGAGCAGTACTTC.